Sequencing of this T cell receptor (beta chain) was carried out in a study of blood T cell repertoires in COVID-19. Germline CDR1 reads SNHLY; CDR2 reads FYNNEI. The CDR3 is 15 residues long. V was pared by 7 bases and J by 6 bases, with 12 bases of the junction left unmatched. The data were produced by immunoSEQ multiplex PCR, yet TCRdb's version contains in-frame clones alone and is incomplete. The sample yields around 270,000 clones, roughly 89% seen once. Input material: peripheral blood. This chain uses TRBV2 with TRBJ1-2; 9 nucleotides agree with TRBD1. This receptor was obtained from a woman aged 40 to 55 who had recovered from COVID-19. The CDR3 region has the DNA TGTGCCAGCAACTGGGGGACAGGGTTCAACGATGGCTACACCTTC. Translating gives CASNWGTGFNDGYTF.